This T cell receptor beta chain was retrieved from a study of shared clonotypes between healthy human individuals. Findings and caveats of the study: Shared clonotypes: approximately 4.5% naive CD4, around 3.7% naive CD8, around 2.2% memory CD4, 0.35% to 0.5% memory CD8.

Trimming stripped 5 bases from V and 2 bases from J, with 13 bases between. This CDR3 has 15 residues. Germline loops: CDR1 LNHDA, CDR2 SQIVND (reference sequence). Only in-frame clones appear in the TCRdb table, and some are missing; sequencing was by immunoSEQ multiplex PCR. The sample has roughly 1,500,000 clones, less than 99% seen once; the top ten hold 0.36%. Worth noting for this clone: What it binds is not known.

Donors had no recently reported acute infections or vaccinations and were HIV-negative. The chain combines TRBV19 with TRBJ1-5, with D uncertain. This clonotype originated in a man aged 30 to 45 in good health. The sequenced material came from naive CD4+ T cells sorted from blood. Subset in this sample: CD45RA+ positively selected. The CDR3, as DNA: TGTGCCAGTAGTTCCCATGACATGGGCAATCAGCCCCAGCATTTT. It is translated as CASSSHDMGNQPQHF.